One sample yielded the 3 T cell receptor beta chains listed below, sequenced in a study of blood T cell repertoires in COVID-19. Profiled with immunoSEQ multiplex PCR; TCRdb holds only in-frame clones, not every one. Here the sample spans about 190,000 clones, approximately 78% being singletons. Sequencing input: peripheral blood. Receptor source: a woman of 80 years or more with active or convalescent COVID-19.

The chain joins TRBV10-3 to TRBJ1-2, with 7 bases fitting TRBD1. Per the germline V gene, CDR1 is ENHRY and CDR2 is SYGVKD. V lost 4 bases to trimming and J lost 4 bases; unmatched junction nucleotides: 6. CDR3 length equals 14 residues. This CDR3 is CAISASGGLYGYTF. The CDR3 DNA follows: TGTGCCATCAGTGCCTCAGGGGGGCTCTATGGCTACACCTTC.

This rearrangement joins TRBV19 to TRBJ2-1; 7 bases are shared with TRBD1. Looked up from germline, CDR1 is LNHDA and CDR2 is SQIVND (reference sequence). After removal of 5 bases from V and 6 bases from J, the junction contained 7 bases not matched to a gene. CDR3 length: 14 amino acids. The CDR3 DNA reads TGTGCCAGTAGTCCGGGACAGACCCGCAATGAGCAGTTCTTC. Amino acids: CASSPGQTRNEQFF.

The chain combines TRBV5-4 with TRBJ1-1, with a tentative D call TRBD1 (6 bases). Trimming shortened V by 1 base and J by 2 bases, and 12 bases separated the two germline ends. The CDR3 runs to 15 residues. The germline CDR1 and CDR2 sequences are SGHNT and YYREEE (reference sequence). CDR3 region: CASSLWAGENTEAFF. The CDR3, as DNA: TGTGCCAGCAGCTTGTGGGCAGGGGAAAACACTGAAGCTTTCTTT.